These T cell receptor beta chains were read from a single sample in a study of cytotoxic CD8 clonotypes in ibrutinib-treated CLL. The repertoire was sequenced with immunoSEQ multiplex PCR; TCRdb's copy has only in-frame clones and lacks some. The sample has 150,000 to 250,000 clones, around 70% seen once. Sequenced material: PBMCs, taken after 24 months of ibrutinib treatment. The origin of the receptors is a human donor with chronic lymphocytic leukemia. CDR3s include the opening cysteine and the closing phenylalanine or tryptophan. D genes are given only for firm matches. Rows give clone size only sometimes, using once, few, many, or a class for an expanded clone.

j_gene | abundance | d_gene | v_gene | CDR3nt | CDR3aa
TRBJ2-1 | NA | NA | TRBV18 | TGTGCCAGCTCTTCACGGGGGTTTTTGGCGGTTGGTGAGCAGTTCTTC | CASSSRGFLAVGEQFF
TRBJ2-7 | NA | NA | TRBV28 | TGTGCCAGCAGTTTGGACCCGGGCCAGAAGCACGAGCAGTACTTC | CASSLDPGQKHEQYF
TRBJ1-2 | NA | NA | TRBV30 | TGTGCCTGGAGTGAAAGGTCCACAGGGAAGTCTTATGGCTACACCTTC | CAWSERSTGKSYGYTF
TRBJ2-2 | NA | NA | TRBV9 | TGTGCCAGCAGCGTAGTCGGGGCTAACACCGGGGAGCTGTTTTTT | CASSVVGANTGELFF
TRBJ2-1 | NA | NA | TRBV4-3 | TGCGCCAGCAGCCAAAGATTCGGGAACACCAGGGGCCCAGGTGAGCAGTTCTTC | CASSQRFGNTRGPGEQFF
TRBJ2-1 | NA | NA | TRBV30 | TGTGCCTGGAGTGTAGGACATAGCTCCTACAATGAGCAGTTCTTC | CAWSVGHSSYNEQFF
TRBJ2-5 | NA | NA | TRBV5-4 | TGTGCCAGCAGCATCGAAGAGACCCAGTACTTC | CASSIEETQYF
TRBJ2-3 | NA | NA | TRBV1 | TGCACCAGCAGCCATATCTTAATAGCGGGGGGTCGCACAGATACGCAGTATTTT | CTSSHILIAGGRTDTQYF
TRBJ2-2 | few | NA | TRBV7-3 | TGTGCCAGCAGCTTACAGGCTTACACCGGGGAGCTGTTTTTT | CASSLQAYTGELFF
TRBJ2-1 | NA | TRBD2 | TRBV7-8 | TGTGCCAGCAGCTTAGGGAGGGCTAGCGGGTACTCCTACAATGAGCAGTTCTTC | CASSLGRASGYSYNEQFF
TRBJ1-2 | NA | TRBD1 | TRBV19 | TGTGCCAGTAGGTTCGTGGACAGGGAATATGGCTACACCTTC | CASRFVDREYGYTF
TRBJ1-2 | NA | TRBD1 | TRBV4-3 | TGCGCCAGCAGCCAAGACAGGGGGCTGAGGGGCTACACCTTC | CASSQDRGLRGYTF
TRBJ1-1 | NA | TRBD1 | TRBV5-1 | TGCGCCAGCAGCCAAAACAGGGGGGAAGCTTTCTTT | CASSQNRGEAFF
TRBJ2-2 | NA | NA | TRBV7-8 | TGTGCCAGCAGCCTCATTAGGACCGGGGAGCTGTTTTTT | CASSLIRTGELFF
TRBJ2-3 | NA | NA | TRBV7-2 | TGTGCCAGCAGCTTAGTTAGCGGTAGCACAGATACGCAGTATTTT | CASSLVSGSTDTQYF